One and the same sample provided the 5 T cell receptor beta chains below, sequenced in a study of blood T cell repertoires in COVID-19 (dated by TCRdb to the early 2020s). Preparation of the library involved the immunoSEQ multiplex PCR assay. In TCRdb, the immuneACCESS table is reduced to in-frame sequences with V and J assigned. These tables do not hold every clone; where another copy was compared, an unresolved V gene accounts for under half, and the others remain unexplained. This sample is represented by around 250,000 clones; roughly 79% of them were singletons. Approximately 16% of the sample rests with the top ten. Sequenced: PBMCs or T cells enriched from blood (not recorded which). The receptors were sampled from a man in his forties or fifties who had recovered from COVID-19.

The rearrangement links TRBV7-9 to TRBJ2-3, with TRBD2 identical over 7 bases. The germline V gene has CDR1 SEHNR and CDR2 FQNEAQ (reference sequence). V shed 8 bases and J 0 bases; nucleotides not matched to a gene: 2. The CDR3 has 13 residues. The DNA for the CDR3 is TGTGCCAGCCGGGGGGACAGCACAGATACGCAGTATTTT. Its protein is CASRGDSTDTQYF.

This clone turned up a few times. CDR3 DNA: TGTGCTTCTAGCGGTCCCTACAATGAGCAGTTCTTC. It is translated as CASSGPYNEQFF. The chain joins TRBV15 to TRBJ2-1; 7 bases are shared with TRBD2. Germline-derived CDR1 and CDR2 are LNHNV and YYDKDF (reference sequence). There are 12 residues in the CDR3.

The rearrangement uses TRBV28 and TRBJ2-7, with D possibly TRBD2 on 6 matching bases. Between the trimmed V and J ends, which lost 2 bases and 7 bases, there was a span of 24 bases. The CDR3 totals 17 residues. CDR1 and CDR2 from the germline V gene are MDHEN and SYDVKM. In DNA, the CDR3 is TGTGCCAGCAGTTTACGGGGGTGGGAAACAAAATCGGGGGAGCAGTACTTC. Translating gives CASSLRGWETKSGEQYF.

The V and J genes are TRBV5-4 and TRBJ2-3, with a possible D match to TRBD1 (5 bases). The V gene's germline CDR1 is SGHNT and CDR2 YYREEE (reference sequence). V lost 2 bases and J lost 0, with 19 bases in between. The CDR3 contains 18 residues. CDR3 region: CASSFDSPFTLSTDTQYF. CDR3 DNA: TGTGCCAGCAGCTTCGACAGCCCTTTCACCCTTAGCACAGATACGCAGTATTTT.

The chain's CDR3 is CASRPDRLISGANVLTF. In DNA, the CDR3 is TGTGCCAGCAGACCAGACAGGCTTATCTCTGGGGCCAACGTCCTGACTTTC. The chain is built from TRBV28 and TRBJ2-6; possibly TRBD1 for D (6 bases). The germline gives CDR1 MDHEN, CDR2 SYDVKM. This CDR3 is built from 17 residues. V lost 6 bases and J 0 bases, leaving 15 bases between the germline ends. Filled out from reference TRBV28 and TRBJ2-6, the complete variable domain reads DVKVTQSSRYLVKRTGEKVFLECVQDMDHENMFWYRQDPGLGLRLIYFSYDVKMKEKGDIPEGYSVSREKKERFSLILESASTNQTSMYLCASRPDRLISGANVLTFGAGSRLTVL.